Each of the 2 T cell receptor beta chains below was sequenced from the same sample in a study of memory CD4+ T cells and cytomegalovirus serostatus. Single viable CD3+CD4+CD8-CD45RO+ cells were sorted as the memory CD4+ T cells. Assay used: immunoSEQ multiplex PCR; TCRdb lists only in-frame clones, some missing. The sample records 40,000 or so clones, over 60% being singletons. The sequenced sample was memory CD4+ T cells from blood. These receptors came from an adult in good health and CMV-seronegative.

The chain combines TRBV7-3 with TRBJ1-2; perhaps TRBD1 as D (5 bases). The CDR3 sequence is 14 residues long. Trimming pared 5 bases from V and 1 base from J, leaving 11 bases between. Germline CDR1 and CDR2: SGHTA and FQGTGA. CDR3 sequence reads: CASSPGGSNYGYTF. CDR3 coding DNA: TGTGCCAGCAGCCCCGGGGGAAGTAACTATGGCTACACCTTC. The whole variable domain, remainder taken from reference TRBV7-3 and TRBJ1-2, is GAGVSQTPSNKVTEKGKYVELRCDPISGHTALYWYRQSLGQGPEFLIYFQGTGAADDSGLPNDRFFAVRPEGSVSTLKIQRTERGDSAVYLCASSPGGSNYGYTFGSGTRLTVV.

This clone was seen a single time. The chain employs TRBV29-1 and TRBJ2-3, with D tentatively TRBD2 (5 bases). V gave up 2 bases and J gave up 3 bases, with 12 bases separating them. CDR1 is SQVTM, CDR2 ANQGSEA, per germline. This CDR3 region has 14 residues. The CDR3 coding sequence is TGCAGCGTTGAACTTCCGGGAAGGACAGATACGCAGTATTTT. Protein sequence: CSVELPGRTDTQYF.